One sample yielded the 7 T cell receptor beta chains listed below, sequenced in a study of blood T cell repertoires in COVID-19. Repertoires were generated with immunoSEQ multiplex PCR, while TCRdb's copy carries only in-frame clones and drops some. The sample has just over 300,000 clones; around nine tenths are singletons. The source material was peripheral blood. The receptors were sampled from a woman aged 25 to 39 with COVID-19, enrolled during active disease.

J is TRBJ1-5 and V is TRBV2; the D is unclear. V dropped 2 bases and J dropped 3 bases, with 11 bases sitting between them. This CDR3 has 15 amino acids. In germline, CDR1 is SNHLY, CDR2 FYNNEI. The CDR3 DNA reads as TGTGCCAGCAGTGAACGGTGGGCCCACAATCAGCCCCAGCATTTT. Encoded protein: CASSERWAHNQPQHF.

The chain combines TRBV7-9 with TRBJ2-5; no reliable D call. The germline CDR1 and CDR2 sequences are SEHNR and FQNEAQ (reference sequence). The ends were cut back, 1 base at V and 3 bases at J, with 9 bases in the middle. The CDR3 runs to 14 residues. CDR3 region: CASSLVWRKETQYF. The CDR3 DNA reads as TGTGCCAGCAGCTTAGTTTGGCGGAAAGAGACCCAGTACTTC.

The chain is built from TRBV7-2 and TRBJ2-5, with 10 bases fitting TRBD2. After removal of 5 bases from V and 5 bases from J, the junction contained 8 bases not matched to a gene. This CDR3 region has 15 residues. Germline values: CDR1 SGHTA, CDR2 FQGNSA. The CDR3 loop is CASSVSGTSAETQYF. CDR3 coding DNA: TGTGCCAGCAGCGTATCCGGGACTAGCGCGGAGACCCAGTACTTC.

This clone was recorded only once. The chain is built from TRBV3-1 (or the pseudogene TRBV3-2) and TRBJ1-4; no firm D call. Germline-derived CDR1 and CDR2 are LGHDT and YNNKEL (reference sequence). V lost 4 bases to trimming and J lost 8 bases, with 17 bases between them. This CDR3 contains 15 residues. CDR3 in amino acids: CASSPGPGDREKLFF. The CDR3 DNA follows: TGTGCCAGCAGCCCAGGCCCAGGTGATAGGGAAAAACTGTTTTTT.

The chain employs TRBV5-6 and TRBJ1-1; 8 positions match TRBD1. This CDR3 contains 14 residues. V lost 4 bases, J lost 5 bases, and 7 bases stayed unmatched. Looked up from germline, CDR1 is SGHDT and CDR2 is YYEEEE. CDR3 sequence reads: CASSALDRVTEAFF. In DNA, the CDR3 is TGTGCCAGCAGCGCACTGGACAGGGTAACTGAAGCTTTCTTT.

J is TRBJ1-5 and V is TRBV27, with TRBD1 as a possible D gene (5 bases). Trimming shortened V by 6 bases and J by 0 bases, and 9 bases separated the two germline ends. The CDR3 extends over 14 amino acids. From germline, CDR1 is MNHEY and CDR2 SMNVEV (reference sequence). The CDR3 DNA reads as TGTGCCAGCAGAGGGGCATATAGCAATCAGCCCCAGCATTTT. It yields the protein CASRGAYSNQPQHF.

The gene calls are TRBV19 and TRBJ2-5; D perhaps matches TRBD1 (6 bases). V dropped 0 bases and J dropped 5 bases, with 16 bases sitting between them. Germline V lookup: CDR1 LNHDA, CDR2 SQIVND (reference sequence). The CDR3 spans 16 residues. The CDR3 nucleotides read TGTGCCAGTAGTATAGACCAGACAGGCCAAAGGGAGACCCAGTACTTC. It translates to CASSIDQTGQRETQYF.